The 21 T cell receptor beta chains below come from one sample, sequenced in a study of cytomegalovirus exposure and HLA in healthy donors. PCR was performed using 60 Vbeta and 13 Jbeta primers. Profiling relied on immunoSEQ multiplex PCR, and the TCRdb table lists in-frame clones only, not all of them. The repertoire holds over 40,000 clones, with over 60% as singletons. The sample was PBMCs. These receptors all stem from a woman aged 40-49 years in good health and CMV-seropositive.

This rearrangement joins TRBV7-9 to TRBJ1-1; unclear D gene. Looked up from germline, CDR1 is SEHNR and CDR2 is FQNEAQ (reference sequence). V lost 5 bases and J lost 8, with 18 bases in between. CDR3 length: 14 amino acids. The CDR3, as DNA: TGTGCCAGCAGCCCAACTGAGTTACAGACCGAAGCTTTCTTT. This translates into CASSPTELQTEAFF.

The V call is TRBV18, the J call TRBJ1-1, with TRBD1 identical over 7 bases. V was pared by 2 bases and J by 4 bases, with 10 bases of the junction left unmatched. The CDR3 has 16 amino acids. Looked up from germline, CDR1 is KGHSH and CDR2 is LQKENI. The CDR3 DNA follows: TGTGCCAGCTCACCATTGTCGACAGGGCCCTTCACTGAAGCTTTCTTT. This gives the protein CASSPLSTGPFTEAFF.

This chain connects TRBV4-3 to TRBJ2-3, with 11 bases identical to TRBD2. Germline V gene lookup returns CDR1 LGHNA and CDR2 YSLEER. The CDR3 runs to 16 residues. J gave up 2 bases and V 1 base, and 2 bases lay outside the gene matches. The CDR3 DNA sequence: TGCGCCAGCAGCCAAGTTAGCGGGGGGGCCACAGATACGCAGTATTTT. Protein product: CASSQVSGGATDTQYF.

This clone appeared a single time. This chain uses TRBV10-3 with TRBJ1-1; 7 bases line up with TRBD1. CDR1 and CDR2 from the germline V gene are ENHRY and SYGVKD. The CDR3 is 13 residues long. V was pared by 10 bases and J by 3 bases, with 8 bases of the junction left unmatched. CDR3 DNA: TGTGCCACCGACAACAGGGGCCACACTGAAGCTTTCTTT. Translation: CATDNRGHTEAFF.

The chain links TRBV29-1 to TRBJ1-2; D is unclear. This CDR3 is built from 13 residues. Germline V gene lookup returns CDR1 SQVTM and CDR2 ANQGSEA. V lost 0 bases to trimming and J lost 6 bases, with 11 bases between them. CDR3 amino acids: CSVEDIGGNGYTF. In DNA form, the CDR3 reads TGCAGCGTTGAAGATATCGGCGGGAATGGCTACACCTTC.

The chain couples TRBV10-1 to TRBJ1-1, with a possible D match to TRBD1 (6 bases). Germline loops: CDR1 WNHNN, CDR2 SYGVQD (reference sequence). The germline V and J ends were trimmed by 4 bases and 5 bases, with 11 bases remaining between them. The CDR3 is made up of 13 amino acids. The CDR3 spells CASSGTGTTEAFF. CDR3 DNA sequence: TGCGCCAGCAGTGGTACGGGGACAACTGAAGCTTTCTTT.

The chain joins TRBV5-6 to TRBJ1-1; 8 bases match TRBD1. Unmatched junction bases numbered 8, after V lost 4 bases and J lost 3 bases. The CDR3 loop spans 15 amino acids. Germline CDR1 SGHDT, CDR2 YYEEEE. CDR3 loop: CASSITRGRDTEAFF. The CDR3 bases are TGTGCCAGCAGCATAACCAGGGGGCGGGACACTGAAGCTTTCTTT.

The chain has TRBV19 and TRBJ1-1; a possible D gene is TRBD1 (6 bases). Germline lookup yields CDR1 LNHDA and CDR2 SQIVND (reference sequence). V shed 4 bases and J shed 1 base, with 10 bases lying between them. This CDR3 is built from 14 residues. As DNA, the CDR3 is TGTGCCAGTAGTAGTAGGACAGCGAACACTGAAGCTTTCTTT. Its translation: CASSSRTANTEAFF.

The J gene is TRBJ2-2, the V gene TRBV11-2; TRBD1 matches 7 bases. V was clipped by 10 bases and J by 6 bases; unmatched bases: 8. The CDR3 spans 13 residues. Germline loops: CDR1 SGHAT, CDR2 FQNNGV. The CDR3 loop reads CAIPTGVPGELFF. In DNA, the CDR3 is TGTGCCATACCAACAGGGGTACCCGGGGAGCTGTTTTTT.

J is TRBJ2-7 and V is TRBV5-4; D gene ambiguous. V lost 6 bases and J lost 7, with 17 bases in between. This CDR3 has 13 amino acids. Germline V gene data show CDR1 as SGHNT and CDR2 as YYREEE (reference sequence). This CDR3 is CASNFPGLEEQYF. The CDR3 coding sequence is TGTGCCAGCAACTTCCCCGGGTTGGAAGAGCAGTACTTC. The entire variable domain, with the rest obtained from reference TRBV5-4 and TRBJ2-7, is as follows: ETGVTQSPTHLIKTRGQQVTLRCSSQSGHNTVSWYQQALGQGPQFIFQYYREEENGRGNFPPRFSGLQFPNYSSELNVNALELDDSALYLCASNFPGLEEQYFGPGTRLTVT.

CDR3 nucleotides: TGTGCCAGCAGCTTGAGGACTAGCGGGGGGGTCACAGATACGCAGTATTTT. This encodes CASSLRTSGGVTDTQYF. This rearrangement joins TRBV5-4 to TRBJ2-3, with 15 bases lining up with TRBD2. CDR3 length: 17 residues. The germline CDR1 and CDR2 sequences are SGHNT and YYREEE (reference sequence). Losses at the gene ends were 1 base for V and 2 bases for J; bases not matched to a gene: 2.

This clone was detected a few times. The chain employs TRBV28 and TRBJ1-5; 8 bases map to TRBD1. From germline, CDR1 is MDHEN and CDR2 SYDVKM. The CDR3 is 14 amino acids. The junction had 5 bases not matched to a gene; V was cut back by 3 bases and J by 7 bases. CDR3 coding DNA: TGTGCCAGCAGTTTGACAGGGGAGGAACAGCCCCAGCATTTT. Translating it yields CASSLTGEEQPQHF. Combining the CDR3 with reference TRBV28 and TRBJ1-5 gives the whole variable domain DVKVTQSSRYLVKRTGEKVFLECVQDMDHENMFWYRQDPGLGLRLIYFSYDVKMKEKGDIPEGYSVSREKKERFSLILESASTNQTSMYLCASSLTGEEQPQHFGDGTRLSIL.

This clone was seen a single time. Here the CDR3 reads CASSLDRQETQYF. As DNA, the CDR3 is TGTGCCAGCAGCTTAGACAGACAAGAGACCCAGTACTTC. This rearrangement joins TRBV7-6 to TRBJ2-5, with D hard to call. Trimming pared 1 base from V and 2 bases from J, leaving 5 bases between. CDR3 length equals 13 residues. Germline V gene sequence: CDR1 SGHVS, CDR2 FNYEAQ.

The V and J genes are TRBV2 and TRBJ2-1; 15 bases fit TRBD2. The germline V gene encodes CDR1 SNHLY and CDR2 FYNNEI. This CDR3 contains 17 residues. The V and J ends lost 8 bases and 0 bases, in that order; junction bases with no gene match: 5. For the CDR3, the DNA is TGTGCCAGCTTAGGACTAGCGGGGGGGAGCTCCTACAATGAGCAGTTCTTC. Protein: CASLGLAGGSSYNEQFF.

This clone was detected only a few times. V gene TRBV7-3 combines with J gene TRBJ2-2; TRBD2 is a possible D gene (6 bases). Germline V lookup: CDR1 SGHTA, CDR2 FQGTGA. CDR3 size: 14 residues. V was cut by 2 bases and J by 5 bases, with 9 bases left in between. The CDR3 DNA sequence: TGTGCCAGCAGCTTACTAGCGAGGACCGGGGAGCTGTTTTTT. Translation gives CASSLLARTGELFF.

The gene calls are TRBV30 and TRBJ2-3, with a possible D match to TRBD2 (6 bases). The ends were cut back, 0 bases at V and 9 bases at J, with 13 bases in the middle. This CDR3 has 13 amino acids. The V gene's germline CDR1 is GTSNPN and CDR2 SVGIG (reference sequence). DNA of the CDR3: TGTGCCTGGAGTGTGGGAGGAGACGGGACGCAGTATTTT. It encodes CAWSVGGDGTQYF.

This clone was seen only once. The chain employs TRBV4-2 and TRBJ1-2; D is ambiguous. CDR3 length: 14 amino acids. Germline V gene sequence: CDR1 LGHNA, CDR2 YNFKEQ. V lost 1 base and J 6 bases, leaving 12 bases between the germline ends. Here the CDR3 reads CASSQGLPGDGYTF. Written as DNA, the CDR3 is TGTGCCAGCAGCCAAGGGCTACCCGGGGATGGCTACACCTTC.

The chain employs TRBV7-8 and TRBJ2-1; D not resolved. This CDR3 contains 14 residues. Deletions cut 3 bases from V and 0 bases from J, with 6 bases between. Germline lookup yields CDR1 SGHVS and CDR2 FQNEAQ. CDR3 in amino acids: CASSFATSYNEQFF. For the CDR3, the DNA is TGTGCCAGCAGCTTCGCTACCTCCTACAATGAGCAGTTCTTC.

The chain joins TRBV6-5 to TRBJ2-7, with D uncertain. V lost 5 bases, J lost 2 bases, and 10 bases lay in between. Germline values: CDR1 MNHEY, CDR2 SVGAGI. The CDR3 runs 13 residues. CDR3 in amino acids: CASSRSQPYEQYF. The CDR3 coding sequence is TGTGCCAGCAGTCGGTCTCAACCCTACGAGCAGTACTTC.

The chain has TRBV15 and TRBJ1-2, with a tentative D call TRBD1 (5 bases). The V end lost 0 bases, the J end lost 7 bases, and 12 bases lay between the germline ends. Germline values: CDR1 LNHNV, CDR2 YYDKDF (reference sequence). This CDR3 has 14 residues. The CDR3 loop is CATSRDRGTFGYTF. The DNA for the CDR3 is TGTGCCACCAGCAGAGATCGGGGGACGTTTGGCTACACCTTC. Filled out from reference TRBV15 and TRBJ1-2, the complete variable domain reads DAMVIQNPRYQVTQFGKPVTLSCSQTLNHNVMYWYQQKSSQAPKLLFHYYDKDFNNEADTPDNFQSRRPNTSFCFLDIRSPGLGDTAMYLCATSRDRGTFGYTFGSGTRLTVV.

This sequence joins TRBV19 and TRBJ1-5; unclear D gene. Germline values: CDR1 LNHDA, CDR2 SQIVND (reference sequence). This CDR3 is built from 19 residues. Trimming took off 3 bases at V and 0 bases at J, with 21 bases between the two ends. The CDR3, as DNA: TGTGCCAGTAGTATTCGGAGCCCAGACGTTATCCTTAGCAATCAGCCCCAGCATTTT. Residues: CASSIRSPDVILSNQPQHF.